One TCR beta chain is described in this entry. This entry belongs to a study of blood T cell repertoires in COVID-19. As for the study in general: Samples of COVID-19 (acute and convalescent) were obtained from the United States, Italy and Spain.

J was trimmed by 0 bases and V by 3 bases; bases with no gene match: 7. Germline CDR1 and CDR2: DFQATT and SNEGSKA (reference sequence). The CDR3 is 17 residues long. Authors' analysis steps: Quantification of nucleated cells was approximated via reference gene primer amplification. Profiling relied on immunoSEQ multiplex PCR, and the TCRdb table lists in-frame clones only, not all of them. The V and J calls and clone size were taken over from that table, and D and trimming were inferred from the DNA. Among tens of thousands of clones listed, approximately 85% were seen once. The sequenced sample consisted of peripheral blood. The source of this sequence is a woman over 75 with acute or convalescent COVID-19. The chain combines TRBV20-1 with TRBJ2-6; 8 bases map to TRBD1. The CDR3 protein is CSASGQGFSSGANVLTF. Written as DNA, the CDR3 is TGCAGTGCTAGTGGACAGGGATTCTCCTCTGGGGCCAACGTCCTGACTTTC.